The next 3 T cell receptor beta chains were all read from a single sample in a study of blood T cell repertoires in COVID-19. Libraries were prepared by immunoSEQ multiplex PCR; TCRdb keeps only in-frame clonotypes and omits some of them. The sample includes 250,000 to 300,000 clones, 70% to 90% of them seen just once. The sample consisted of peripheral blood. The receptor source for this set is a man aged 18 to 29 with active or convalescent COVID-19.

The chain couples TRBV28 to TRBJ2-7; D is unresolved. Per the germline V gene, CDR1 is MDHEN and CDR2 is SYDVKM. V dropped 6 bases and J dropped 2 bases, with 14 bases sitting between them. The CDR3 runs to 14 residues. In DNA form, the CDR3 reads TGTGCCAGCAGCCTTCCTACTACCCCCTACGAGCAGTACTTC. Its translation is CASSLPTTPYEQYF.

V usage is TRBV9 and J usage is TRBJ2-5; unclear D gene. The CDR3 is 14 residues long. Between the trimmed V and J ends, which lost 0 bases and 4 bases, there was a span of 10 bases. Germline-derived CDR1 and CDR2 are SGDLS and YYNGEE. In DNA form, the CDR3 reads TGTGCCAGCAGCGTAGGGGCGATTGGAGAGACCCAGTACTTC. Amino acids: CASSVGAIGETQYF.

The rearrangement links TRBV19 to TRBJ2-2, with D maybe TRBD1 (5 bases). The V end was cut by 8 bases, the J end by 3 bases, with 16 bases between. This CDR3 comprises 15 residues. Germline-derived CDR1 and CDR2 are LNHDA and SQIVND (reference sequence). The chain's CDR3 is CASRSPRAYTGELFF. CDR3 DNA sequence: TGTGCCAGTCGTTCGCCCAGGGCCTACACCGGGGAGCTGTTTTTT.